The T cell receptor (beta chain) under discussion was sequenced for a study of blood T cell dynamics during melanoma immunotherapy. This table comes from immunoSEQ multiplex PCR, and its TCRdb copy is limited to in-frame clones, with some not included. The sample has approximately 28,000 clones, approximately 80% seen once; the top ten hold about a tenth. Time point defined: week 3, after first cycle of checkpoint inhibitor. This CDR3 is 12 amino acids long. Germline CDR1 reads SGHDT; CDR2 reads YYEEEE. The V and J ends lost 0 bases and 6 bases respectively, with 6 bases between them. This TCR was sampled from a human donor with melanoma. This sequence joins TRBV5-6 and TRBJ1-2; D unclear. Source: blood, taken from a patient treated with checkpoint blockade. The CDR3 protein is CASSLGKNGYTF. In DNA, the CDR3 is TGTGCCAGCAGCTTGGGGAAAAATGGCTACACCTTC.